The 29 T cell receptor beta chains reported below all come from one sample, sequenced in a study of T cell repertoires in cytomegalovirus infection. Each CDR3 protein is one row after TCRdb ran MiXCR on the reads. The sample lists around 450,000 distinct CDR3 sequences; 25% to 40% were seen once. Sequencing was performed on PBMCs. The receptors shown here come from a human donor in good health (CMV status not recorded). Some clones in this sample may be carry-over from other donors' samples.

As concerns this clonotype: One end of the junction does not line up with germline, which may come from a read error. The J gene is TRBJ2-1, the V gene TRBV19; 7 bases fit TRBD2. The germline V gene has CDR1 LNHDA and CDR2 SQIVND (reference sequence). CDR3 length: 16 amino acids. CDR3 nucleotide sequence: TGTGCCAGTAGTATACTGGGACTAACATCCTACGATGAGCAGTTCTTC. Translation: CASSILGLTSYDEQFF.

This clonotype has at least ten counts. This chain links TRBV12-3 or TRBV12-4 with TRBJ2-2; a possible D gene is TRBD2 (5 bases). The CDR3 is made up of 13 amino acids. Trimming shortened V by 2 bases and J by 6 bases, and 7 bases separated the two germline ends. The CDR3 protein is CASSLMEAGELFF. Here the CDR3 DNA reads TGTGCCAGCAGTTTAATGGAGGCCGGGGAGCTGTTTTTT.

This chain links TRBV13 with TRBJ1-5; D unclear. The CDR3 is 14 amino acids. The V end was cut by 2 bases, the J end by 2 bases, with 7 bases between. CDR1 and CDR2 from the germline V gene are PRHDT and FYEKMQ (reference sequence). The CDR3 is CASSLKLRNQPQHF. In nucleotides, the CDR3 is TGTGCCAGCAGCTTAAAACTGCGCAATCAGCCCCAGCATTTT. Drawing the rest from reference TRBV13 and TRBJ1-5, the complete variable domain is AAGVIQSPRHLIKEKRETATLKCYPIPRHDTVYWYQQGPGQDPQFLISFYEKMQSDKGSIPDRFSAQQFSDYHSELNMSSLELGDSALYFCASSLKLRNQPQHFGDGTRLSIL.

The rearrangement joins TRBV27 to TRBJ2-1, with D possibly being TRBD1 (5 bases). CDR1 MNHEY and CDR2 SMNVEV come from the germline V gene (reference sequence). There are 13 residues in the CDR3. The V gene lost 6 bases and the J gene lost 10 bases, with 16 bases spanning the gap. The CDR3 DNA sequence: TGTGCCAGCAGAAATATGGGCCCAGGGGAGCAGTTCTTC. Encoded protein: CASRNMGPGEQFF.

This clonotype was seen only a few times. The V gene is TRBV19, the J gene TRBJ2-7; 9 bases fit TRBD1. Germline lookup yields CDR1 LNHDA and CDR2 SQIVND (reference sequence). V lost 11 bases, J lost 4 bases, and 12 bases stayed unmatched. This CDR3 spans 14 amino acids. CDR3 amino acids: CASRPGQGGYEQYF. The CDR3 DNA sequence: TGTGCCTCCCGCCCGGGACAGGGTGGGTACGAGCAGTACTTC. The full variable domain, rest sourced from reference TRBV19 and TRBJ2-7, is DGGITQSPKYLFRKEGQNVTLSCEQNLNHDAMYWYRQDPGQGLRLIYYSQIVNDFQKGDIAEGYSVSREKKESFPLTVTSAQKNPTAFYLCASRPGQGGYEQYFGPGTRLTVT.

This clonotype was counted at least ten times. The rearrangement joins TRBV7-8 to TRBJ1-1; D is perhaps TRBD1 (5 bases). Germline V gene sequence: CDR1 SGHVS, CDR2 FQNEAQ. Between the trimmed V and J ends, which lost 6 bases and 2 bases, there was a span of 13 bases. The CDR3 is 14 amino acids. CDR3 DNA sequence: TGTGCCAGCAGTCATCCGGGGGTAAACACTGAAGCTTTCTTT. It yields the protein CASSHPGVNTEAFF. The variable domain in full, with the rest retrieved from reference TRBV7-8 and TRBJ1-1, is GAGVSQSPRYKVAKRGQDVALRCDPISGHVSLFWYQQALGQGPEFLTYFQNEAQLDKSGLPSDRFFAERPEGSVSTLKIQRTQQEDSAVYLCASSHPGVNTEAFFGQGTRLTVV.

The chain links TRBV6-1 to TRBJ2-3; maybe TRBD1 (5 bases). The germline V gene encodes CDR1 MNHNS and CDR2 SASEGT. CDR3 length: 11 amino acids. Trimming pared 10 bases from V and 6 bases from J, leaving 11 bases between. The CDR3 region is CATQQGDTQYF. CDR3 nucleotide sequence: TGTGCCACCCAGCAGGGCGATACGCAGTATTTT.

Only a few counts were recorded for this clonotype. This chain links TRBV9 with TRBJ1-3; tentative D call: TRBD1 (5 bases). Germline V CDR1 and CDR2: SGDLS, YYNGEE. The V gene lost 4 bases and the J gene lost 4 bases, with 9 bases spanning the gap. CDR3 length: 13 residues. The CDR3 DNA is TGTGCCAGCAGCCCCCGGGGCGGAAACACCATATATTTT. It is translated as CASSPRGGNTIYF.

This clonotype was detected ten times or more. V usage is TRBV7-8 and J usage is TRBJ1-5, with 7 positions matching TRBD1. The CDR3 covers 15 residues. The junction had 6 bases not matched to a gene; V was cut back by 5 bases and J by 2 bases. Germline V gene data show CDR1 as SGHVS and CDR2 as FQNEAQ. CDR3 nucleotides: TGTGCCAGCAGCGACAGGGCGGGTGGCAATCAGCCCCAGCATTTT. This translates into CASSDRAGGNQPQHF.

Written as DNA, the CDR3 is TGTGCCACCAGTGACAACGGACCCTCAGCCAAAAACATTCAGTACTTC. Amino acids: CATSDNGPSAKNIQYF. This chain joins TRBV24-1 and TRBJ2-4, with no clear D. Per germline, CDR1 KGHDR and CDR2 SFDVKD. The CDR3 has 16 amino acids. Trimming left V 4 bases short and J 0 bases short, with 12 bases between.

The genes are TRBV11-2 and TRBJ1-2; the D gene is possibly TRBD1 (5 bases). V was shortened by 4 bases and J by 7 bases, with 19 bases between the two germline ends. The CDR3 extends over 15 amino acids. The germline CDR1 and CDR2 sequences are SGHAT and FQNNGV. The CDR3 is CASSSTRQNQGGYTF. The CDR3 DNA reads TGTGCCAGCAGCTCCACCCGACAGAATCAGGGTGGCTACACCTTC.

This clonotype was found once. An end of the junction does not agree with germline; a read error may underlie this. J is TRBJ1-1 and V is TRBV5-6; D gene uncertain. CDR1 is SGHDT and CDR2 is YYEEEE in the germline V gene. This CDR3 comprises 14 residues. The CDR3 loop reads CASSPWGPFTEDFF. Here the CDR3 DNA reads TGTGCCAGCAGCCCCTGGGGTCCCTTCACTGAAGATTTCTTT.

The CDR3 DNA reads TGTGCCAGCTCCGGGACAGGGGAGGATACGCAGTATTTT. Translating it yields CASSGTGEDTQYF. V and J are TRBV6-1 and TRBJ2-3, with 10 bases fitting TRBD1. The length of the CDR3 is 13 residues. Looked up from germline, CDR1 is MNHNS and CDR2 is SASEGT. V dropped 8 bases and J dropped 6; count of bases not matched to a gene: 5.

This clonotype has a count of ten or more. This rearrangement joins TRBV7-2 to TRBJ1-2, with unresolved D. Trimming left V 0 bases short and J 0 bases short, with 11 bases between. Germline V CDR1 and CDR2: SGHTA, FQGNSA. The CDR3 covers 16 residues. The CDR3 DNA follows: TGTGCCAGCAGCTTAGCGGGGTCGGCCTCTAACTATGGCTACACCTTC. This translates into CASSLAGSASNYGYTF.

In this sample, this clonotype turned up a few times. The J gene is TRBJ1-6, the V gene TRBV25-1, with D perhaps matching TRBD1 (5 bases). Germline CDR1 and CDR2: MGHDK and SYGVNS. The CDR3 covers 16 residues. Trimming removed 6 bases at V and 0 bases at J, with 12 bases between. Here the CDR3 reads CASRPDSSSYNSPLHF. DNA of the CDR3: TGTGCCAGCAGGCCCGACAGCAGCTCCTATAATTCACCCCTCCACTTT.

This clonotype was observed many times. The chain carries TRBV7-2 and TRBJ2-7, with 12 bases matching TRBD1. Germline CDR1 is SGHTA and CDR2 is FQGNSA. J gave up 6 bases and V 1 base, and 7 bases lay outside the gene matches. This CDR3 spans 16 amino acids. CDR3 loop: CASSLEPGQGASEQYF. The CDR3 DNA is TGTGCCAGCAGCTTAGAGCCGGGACAGGGGGCAAGCGAGCAGTACTTC.

The chain combines TRBV6-4 with TRBJ2-2, with TRBD1 matching over 11 bases. The CDR3 length is 16 residues. The germline CDR1 and CDR2 sequences are MRHNA and SNTAGT. The junction had 0 bases not matched to a gene; V was cut back by 0 bases and J by 3 bases. In DNA, the CDR3 is TGTGCCAGCAGTGACTCGGACAGGGGGCACACCGGGGAGCTGTTTTTT. Its translation is CASSDSDRGHTGELFF.

The chain combines TRBV20-1 with TRBJ2-5, with TRBD1 matching over 7 bases. The CDR3 runs to 14 residues. J was trimmed by 4 bases and V by 4 bases; bases with no gene match: 9. The V gene's germline CDR1 is DFQATT and CDR2 SNEGSKA (reference sequence). CDR3 residues: CSATTGVWGETQYF. The CDR3 DNA sequence: TGCAGTGCTACCACAGGGGTTTGGGGAGAGACCCAGTACTTC.

V usage is TRBV2 and J usage is TRBJ2-7; tentatively, D is TRBD2 (6 bases). CDR1 and CDR2 from the germline V gene are SNHLY and FYNNEI. The CDR3 covers 14 residues. V was cut by 5 bases and J by 8 bases, with 19 bases left in between. In DNA form, the CDR3 reads TGTGCCAGCAGTTCCCGGAGGGAAGGCCGCCAGCAGTACTTC. Amino acid sequence: CASSSRREGRQQYF.

The rearrangement uses TRBV5-1 and TRBJ2-7, with D possibly matching TRBD2 (6 bases). The V end was cut by 4 bases, the J end by 7 bases, with 15 bases between. CDR1 SGHRS and CDR2 YFSETQ come from the germline V gene. The CDR3 totals 13 residues. The CDR3 nucleotides read TGCGCCAGCAGCGCGGGACTGGAAGGAGAGCAGTACTTC. Amino acid sequence: CASSAGLEGEQYF.

The chain couples TRBV7-9 to TRBJ1-6; 8 bases agree with TRBD1. The CDR3 totals 15 residues. Germline CDR1 and CDR2: SEHNR and FQNEAQ (reference sequence). Trimming took 3 bases from V and 7 from J; bases not matched to a gene: 5. CDR3 loop: CASSFLQGGNSPLHF. The CDR3 coding sequence is TGTGCCAGCAGCTTCTTACAGGGGGGGAATTCACCCCTCCACTTT.

The rearrangement joins TRBV28 to TRBJ1-1; 9 nucleotides agree with TRBD1. V shed 3 bases, J shed 3 bases, and the junction held 5 bases outside the gene matches. This CDR3 is built from 15 residues. The germline V gene encodes CDR1 MDHEN and CDR2 SYDVKM. CDR3 sequence: CASSLGDREDTEAFF. CDR3 coding DNA: TGTGCCAGCAGTTTGGGGGACAGGGAAGACACTGAAGCTTTCTTT. The variable domain in full, completed from reference TRBV28 and TRBJ1-1, reads DVKVTQSSRYLVKRTGEKVFLECVQDMDHENMFWYRQDPGLGLRLIYFSYDVKMKEKGDIPEGYSVSREKKERFSLILESASTNQTSMYLCASSLGDREDTEAFFGQGTRLTVV.

On this clonotype: Possible read error: a much larger clone is one base away. The chain recombines TRBV12-3 or TRBV12-4 with TRBJ1-1; D gene uncertain. The germline V and J ends were trimmed by 6 bases and 1 base, with 9 bases remaining between them. The CDR3 contains 13 residues. The CDR3, as DNA: TGTGCCAGCAGGTTAATGGGGAACACTGAAGCTTTCTTT. Protein: CASRLMGNTEAFF.

To note about this clonotype: This may come from a read error, since a much larger clone is one base off. The chain couples TRBV7-4 to TRBJ2-2; D not certain. Germline V lookup: CDR1 SGHVT, CDR2 SQSDAQ. This CDR3 is 15 amino acids long. The V and J ends lost 3 bases and 6 bases respectively, with 14 bases between them. CDR3 nucleotide sequence: TGTGCCAGCAGCTTTTTCGGTGTTGGCCCCGGGGAGCTGTTTTTT. It yields the protein CASSFFGVGPGELFF.

V gene TRBV7-2 combines with J gene TRBJ1-2, with D maybe TRBD1 (5 bases). The V gene lost 10 bases and the J gene lost 8 bases, with 23 bases spanning the gap. Germline V gene data show CDR1 as SGHTA and CDR2 as FQGNSA. The CDR3 is 14 amino acids. Here the CDR3 reads CATNLGTHLGGYTF. Here the CDR3 DNA reads TGTGCCACAAACCTGGGGACGCACCTGGGGGGCTACACCTTC.

The genes are TRBV9 and TRBJ2-1, with D perhaps matching TRBD1 (5 bases). The V end lost 0 bases, the J end lost 9 bases, and 13 bases lay between the germline ends. The CDR3 sequence is 14 residues long. Germline V gives CDR1 SGDLS, CDR2 YYNGEE. In DNA form, the CDR3 reads TGTGCCAGCAGCGTAGGGGGCGAGTCCAGTGAGCAGTTCTTC. It codes for CASSVGGESSEQFF. The full variable domain, its missing parts supplied by reference TRBV9 and TRBJ2-1, is DSGVTQTPKHLITATGQRVTLRCSPRSGDLSVYWYQQSLDQGLQFLIQYYNGEERAKGNILERFSAQQFPDLHSELNLSSLELGDSALYFCASSVGGESSEQFFGPGTRLTVL.

Worth noting for this clonotype: Its ends do not fully match the called genes, so a read error is possible. V is TRBV7-2 and J is TRBJ1-2; no firm D call. The germline V gene has CDR1 SGHTA and CDR2 FQGNSA. CDR3 length: 12 amino acids. In DNA form, the CDR3 reads TGTGCAAGCAGCCTGGACGGCTATTGCTACACCTTC. Protein: CASSLDGYCYTF.

The V gene is TRBV7-9, the J gene TRBJ1-2, with D possibly TRBD1 on 5 matching bases. This CDR3 is 14 amino acids long. In germline, CDR1 is SEHNR, CDR2 FQNEAQ (reference sequence). V was pared by 10 bases and J by 4 bases, with 19 bases between. CDR3 sequence reads: CATGGERRTYGYTF. The CDR3 coding sequence is TGTGCCACGGGGGGTGAGCGGAGAACCTATGGCTACACCTTC. Full variable domain (remainder filled in from reference TRBV7-9 and TRBJ1-2): DTGVSQNPRHKITKRGQNVTFRCDPISEHNRLYWYRQTLGQGPEFLTYFQNEAQLEKSRLLSDRFSAERPKGSFSTLEIQRTEQGDSAMYLCATGGERRTYGYTFGSGTRLTVV.

The chain recombines TRBV28 with TRBJ1-1, with D tentatively TRBD1 (5 bases). The CDR3 extends over 14 amino acids. Per germline, CDR1 MDHEN and CDR2 SYDVKM. V was cut by 6 bases and J by 3 bases, with 14 bases left in between. The CDR3, as DNA: TGTGCCAGCAGCCTTAACAGGTGGGACACTGAAGCTTTCTTT. Its translation: CASSLNRWDTEAFF.